Below, 32 T cell receptor beta chains from the same sample are listed, as sequenced in a study of OX40 agonist ivuxolimab in advanced cancers. Assay used: immunoSEQ multiplex PCR; TCRdb lists only in-frame clones, some missing. This table has tens of thousands of clones, approximately 90% appearing once. Sequencing was performed on CD4+ or CD8+ T cells sorted from blood, taken in a trial of the OX40 agonist ivuxolimab. These TCRs come from an adult with an advanced solid tumor such as melanoma, head and neck, liver or kidney cancer.

The chain uses TRBV10-2 and TRBJ2-1; 9 bases agree with TRBD2. The CDR3 length is 16 residues. The germline gives CDR1 WSHSY, CDR2 SAAADI. V shed 4 bases, J shed 7 bases, and the junction held 11 bases outside the gene matches. As DNA, the CDR3 is TGCGCCAGCAGTGGAGAGCGGGGGGTTGTTGGAAATGAGCAGTTCTTC. Its protein product is CASSGERGVVGNEQFF.

The chain links TRBV5-6 to TRBJ1-2; 9 bases are a match to TRBD1. Per the germline V gene, CDR1 is SGHDT and CDR2 is YYEEEE. This CDR3 has 14 residues. The J segment lost 5 bases and the V segment lost 10 bases, leaving 12 bases of the junction unmatched. As DNA, the CDR3 is TGTGCCGCCGCGAACCTAGGACAGGGGTATGGCTACACCTTC. Encoded protein: CAAANLGQGYGYTF.

This chain joins TRBV29-1 and TRBJ2-1, with a tentative D call TRBD1 (5 bases). Germline CDR1 reads SQVTM; CDR2 reads ANQGSEA. The CDR3 sequence is 14 residues long. V was trimmed by 7 bases and J by 0 bases, leaving 13 bases between them. For the CDR3, the DNA is TGCAGCGCGTCAGGGTCCAGCTCCTACAATGAGCAGTTCTTC. Translated, it gives CSASGSSSYNEQFF.

The rearrangement joins TRBV27 to TRBJ1-5; 7 bases are shared with TRBD1. Germline V CDR1 and CDR2: MNHEY, SMNVEV (reference sequence). The CDR3 has 17 residues. J lost 4 bases, V lost 6 bases, and 15 bases had no gene match. The DNA for the CDR3 is TGTGCCAGCAGCCCAGACAGGGAAGGGGTTTCTAATCAGCCCCAGCATTTT. Protein: CASSPDREGVSNQPQHF.

This clone was seen once. This chain uses TRBV4-1 with TRBJ1-1, with TRBD1 matching 8 bases. The length of the CDR3 is 15 residues. The ends lost 4 bases at V and 5 bases at J; junction bases unmatched: 9. Germline CDR1 MGHRA, CDR2 YSYEKL. CDR3 DNA: TGCGCCAGCAGCCCCGTGCAGGGGGCGAGAACTGAAGCTTTCTTT. Translation: CASSPVQGARTEAFF.

The rearrangement joins TRBV9 to TRBJ1-1; 9 bases are shared with TRBD1. The CDR3 sequence is 14 residues long. Germline lookup yields CDR1 SGDLS and CDR2 YYNGEE. V shed 4 bases, J shed 4 bases, and the junction held 5 bases outside the gene matches. The CDR3 DNA follows: TGTGCCAGCAGCCCCGGACAGGGGAGCACTGAAGCTTTCTTT. Translated: CASSPGQGSTEAFF. Supplemented by reference TRBV9 and TRBJ1-1, the full variable domain reads DSGVTQTPKHLITATGQRVTLRCSPRSGDLSVYWYQQSLDQGLQFLIQYYNGEERAKGNILERFSAQQFPDLHSELNLSSLELGDSALYFCASSPGQGSTEAFFGQGTRLTVV.

The rearrangement uses TRBV7-9 and TRBJ1-4; D possibly corresponds to TRBD1 (6 bases). The CDR3 loop spans 13 amino acids. Between the trimmed V and J ends, which lost 5 bases and 8 bases, there was a span of 12 bases. Germline CDR1 is SEHNR and CDR2 is FQNEAQ (reference sequence). CDR3 nucleotides: TGTGCCAGCAGCCCTCAGGGGCGAGAAAAACTGTTTTTT. Its translation is CASSPQGREKLFF.

V is TRBV5-1 and J is TRBJ2-1, with unresolved D. Germline CDR1 is SGHRS and CDR2 is YFSETQ. V dropped 0 bases and J dropped 3 bases, with 13 bases sitting between them. The CDR3 extends over 16 amino acids. This CDR3 reads CASSLGGRTHYNEQFF. In nucleotides, the CDR3 is TGCGCCAGCAGCTTGGGTGGTAGAACACACTACAATGAGCAGTTCTTC.

The chain is built from TRBV19 and TRBJ2-2; D call uncertain. Trimming cost V 4 bases and J 6 bases, with 12 bases left between them. The V gene's germline CDR1 is LNHDA and CDR2 SQIVND (reference sequence). This CDR3 has 14 amino acids. CDR3 in DNA: TGTGCCAGTAGTACGACGAACCCTCCCGGGGAGCTGTTTTTT. It translates to CASSTTNPPGELFF.

This chain connects TRBV2 to TRBJ2-7; D gene uncertain. Between the trimmed V and J ends, which lost 7 bases and 3 bases, there was a span of 19 bases. This CDR3 has 15 residues. The germline V gene has CDR1 SNHLY and CDR2 FYNNEI. The CDR3 bases are TGTGCCAGCAACCCCGTTGGGCGGCCGGGCTACGAGCAGTACTTC. The encoded protein is CASNPVGRPGYEQYF.

J is TRBJ2-3 and V is TRBV6-4; D ambiguous. Trimming shortened V by 7 bases and J by 7 bases, and 21 bases separated the two germline ends. Germline lookup yields CDR1 MRHNA and CDR2 SNTAGT. The CDR3 is 15 amino acids. The CDR3 DNA follows: TGTGCCAGCACCGACCCCCTACTGGTGTTCAATACGCAGTATTTT. Translation: CASTDPLLVFNTQYF.

This sequence joins TRBV7-9 and TRBJ1-4; 10 nucleotides align to TRBD1. This CDR3 is built from 14 residues. Per the germline V gene, CDR1 is SEHNR and CDR2 is FQNEAQ (reference sequence). V was clipped by 5 bases and J by 8 bases; unmatched bases: 5. The CDR3 DNA follows: TGTGCCAGCAGCACCAGGACAGGGGGAGAAAAACTGTTTTTT. It translates to CASSTRTGGEKLFF.

The chain employs TRBV6-5 and TRBJ2-2, with TRBD2 matching 8 bases. Looked up from germline, CDR1 is MNHEY and CDR2 is SVGAGI. J was trimmed by 0 bases and V by 4 bases; bases with no gene match: 4. This CDR3 has 16 residues. Here the CDR3 reads CASSLTGGANTGELFF. The CDR3 coding sequence is TGTGCCAGCAGTTTGACCGGGGGGGCGAACACCGGGGAGCTGTTTTTT.

The chain carries TRBV29-1 and TRBJ2-2, with D possibly being TRBD1 or TRBD2 (5 bases each). CDR1 is SQVTM and CDR2 is ANQGSEA in the germline V gene. Trimming cost V 6 bases and J 7 bases, with 9 bases left between them. The CDR3 has 11 residues. CDR3 bases: TGCAGCGTGGGGGACCACGGGGAGCTGTTTTTT. This encodes CSVGDHGELFF.

The genes are TRBV5-8 and TRBJ2-6; a weak D match, TRBD2 (6 bases). Germline V gene data show CDR1 as SGHTS and CDR2 as YDEGEE. V was trimmed by 0 bases and J by 0 bases, leaving 16 bases between them. The CDR3 has 19 residues. The CDR3 DNA reads as TGTGCCAGCAGCTTGGTGCGGGGAACGGGCGTCTCTGGGGCCAACGTCCTGACTTTC. Amino acid sequence: CASSLVRGTGVSGANVLTF.

The chain links TRBV15 to TRBJ1-5; 10 bases match TRBD1. The CDR3 has 15 residues. V lost 4 bases to trimming and J lost 7 bases; unmatched junction nucleotides: 7. CDR1 LNHNV and CDR2 YYDKDF come from the germline V gene (reference sequence). Here the CDR3 reads CATSTSGTGAQPQHF. CDR3 in DNA: TGTGCCACCAGCACCTCCGGGACAGGGGCGCAGCCCCAGCATTTT. Filled out from reference TRBV15 and TRBJ1-5, the complete variable domain reads DAMVIQNPRYQVTQFGKPVTLSCSQTLNHNVMYWYQQKSSQAPKLLFHYYDKDFNNEADTPDNFQSRRPNTSFCFLDIRSPGLGDTAMYLCATSTSGTGAQPQHFGDGTRLSIL.

This sequence joins TRBV10-3 and TRBJ2-2, with unresolved D. CDR3 length: 15 residues. CDR1 is ENHRY and CDR2 is SYGVKD in the germline V gene. V lost 2 bases and J lost 5, with 12 bases in between. The CDR3 here is CAISEPAGRTGELFF. CDR3 nucleotide sequence: TGTGCCATCAGTGAGCCGGCAGGAAGGACCGGGGAGCTGTTTTTT.

In its sample, this clone was seen a few times. The chain couples TRBV6-1 to TRBJ2-6; D gene unclear. The CDR3 consists of 16 residues. Germline V gene data show CDR1 as MNHNS and CDR2 as SASEGT. Trimming pared 2 bases from V and 0 bases from J, leaving 8 bases between. CDR3 residues: CASSERSTSGANVLTF. The CDR3 nucleotides read TGTGCCAGCAGTGAAAGGTCAACCTCTGGGGCCAACGTCCTGACTTTC.

The table lists this clone with a count of one. The chain has TRBV11-1 and TRBJ1-4; D unresolved. Deletions cut 5 bases from V and 8 bases from J, with 21 bases between. This CDR3 comprises 16 residues. The germline V gene encodes CDR1 SGHAT and CDR2 FQDESV (reference sequence). The CDR3 loop is CASSQNRHGLTEKLFF. Written as DNA, the CDR3 is TGTGCCAGCAGCCAGAACCGCCATGGACTAACCGAAAAACTGTTTTTT.

V usage is TRBV6-5 and J usage is TRBJ2-5; D is unresolved. The CDR3 loop spans 14 amino acids. Per the germline V gene, CDR1 is MNHEY and CDR2 is SVGAGI. V shed 5 bases and J shed 2 bases, with 12 bases lying between them. The CDR3 reads CASSGWILQETQYF. Written as DNA, the CDR3 is TGTGCCAGCAGTGGATGGATCCTACAAGAGACCCAGTACTTC.

This chain links TRBV18 with TRBJ1-1; TRBD1 matches 10 bases. CDR1 KGHSH and CDR2 LQKENI come from the germline V gene. V was clipped by 6 bases and J by 5 bases; unmatched bases: 6. This CDR3 region has 14 residues. The CDR3 here is CASSTDRGRTEAFF. The CDR3 nucleotides read TGTGCCAGCTCGACCGACAGGGGGCGAACTGAAGCTTTCTTT.

The chain uses TRBV5-4 and TRBJ2-7; a weak D match, TRBD1 (5 bases). This CDR3 is 14 amino acids long. Germline V gene lookup returns CDR1 SGHNT and CDR2 YYREEE (reference sequence). V was pared by 0 bases and J by 1 base, with 8 bases between. In nucleotides, the CDR3 is TGTGCCAGCAGCTTGGCTCCAGGGTCCTACGAGCAGTACTTC. Translation gives CASSLAPGSYEQYF.

This chain links TRBV5-8 with TRBJ2-7; no reliable D call. The CDR3 covers 13 residues. Trimming removed 4 bases at V and 3 bases at J, with 11 bases between. Looked up from germline, CDR1 is SGHTS and CDR2 is YDEGEE. This CDR3 reads CASSVIPGYEQYF. CDR3 sequence (DNA): TGTGCCAGCAGCGTGATCCCGGGCTACGAGCAGTACTTC.

This clone came up once. The CDR3 sequence is CASSRLERVTGELFF. CDR3 bases: TGTGCCAGCAGCAGGTTGGAAAGGGTCACCGGGGAGCTGTTTTTT. The V call is TRBV5-8, the J call TRBJ2-2; D not resolved. CDR3 size: 15 residues. CDR1 and CDR2 from the germline V gene are SGHTS and YDEGEE. V was shortened by 4 bases and J by 4 bases, with 14 bases between the two germline ends.

The gene calls are TRBV9 and TRBJ1-1; no clear D gene. Looked up from germline, CDR1 is SGDLS and CDR2 is YYNGEE. The CDR3 has 13 amino acids. Trimming removed 2 bases from V and 2 bases from J, with 7 bases in between. The CDR3 sequence is CASSVDLNTEAFF. CDR3 sequence (DNA): TGTGCCAGCAGCGTCGACCTAAACACTGAAGCTTTCTTT.

The chain has TRBV18 and TRBJ2-7; D is tentatively TRBD1 or TRBD2 (5 bases each). Trimming left V 6 bases short and J 4 bases short, with 16 bases between. This CDR3 comprises 14 residues. Germline V lookup: CDR1 KGHSH, CDR2 LQKENI. The CDR3 coding sequence is TGTGCCAGCTCCGGGACGGAAGATGGTTACGAGCAGTACTTC. Translating it yields CASSGTEDGYEQYF.

This clone appeared many times. The chain joins TRBV30 to TRBJ1-6, with unresolved D. The V end lost 1 base, the J end lost 10 bases, and 5 bases lay between the germline ends. CDR3 size: 11 residues. Germline V CDR1 and CDR2: GTSNPN, SVGIG (reference sequence). The CDR3 DNA is TGTGCCTGGAGTGAGGCCTCACCCCTCCACTTT. It codes for CAWSEASPLHF.

This clone was found once. This sequence joins TRBV4-3 and TRBJ1-1; 7 nucleotides agree with TRBD1. With 1 base clipped from V and 8 bases from J, the junction kept 10 bases outside the gene matches. This CDR3 region has 15 residues. Germline CDR1 and CDR2: LGHNA and YSLEER. CDR3 sequence: CASSQGRAGTAEAFF. Here the CDR3 DNA reads TGCGCCAGCAGCCAAGGCCGTGCCGGGACAGCCGAAGCTTTCTTT.

This clone was seen just once. The genes are TRBV19 and TRBJ1-1; D not certain. In germline, CDR1 is LNHDA, CDR2 SQIVND (reference sequence). The CDR3 is 13 residues long. V was cut by 6 bases and J by 5 bases, with 13 bases left in between. The CDR3 DNA reads as TGTGCCAGTAGCCGGGCCAAAGAGACTGAAGCTTTCTTT. Its protein is CASSRAKETEAFF.

This chain connects TRBV7-2 to TRBJ2-1; TRBD2 agrees at 8 bases. The V gene end was trimmed by 1 base and the J gene end by 8 bases; junction bases not matched to a gene: 13. Germline loops: CDR1 SGHTA, CDR2 FQGNSA. The CDR3 is 17 amino acids. The CDR3 protein is CASSLETRRGVKDEQFF. DNA for the CDR3: TGTGCCAGCAGCTTAGAAACGCGGCGGGGGGTTAAGGATGAGCAGTTCTTC.

J is TRBJ2-4 and V is TRBV19; no definite D call. Germline V gene data show CDR1 as LNHDA and CDR2 as SQIVND (reference sequence). V lost 9 bases and J 4 bases, leaving 16 bases between the germline ends. The CDR3 contains 14 residues. The CDR3 loop is CASKNSGEKNIQYF. CDR3 nucleotides: TGTGCCAGCAAAAATTCAGGAGAAAAAAACATTCAGTACTTC.

This chain links TRBV5-6 with TRBJ1-1; TRBD1 matches at 7 bases. Trimming cost V 0 bases and J 4 bases; bases outside gene matches: 6. The CDR3 loop spans 15 amino acids. Germline CDR1 and CDR2: SGHDT and YYEEEE. The CDR3 sequence: CASSLAYRGGTEAFF. The CDR3 nucleotides read TGTGCCAGCAGCTTGGCCTACAGGGGTGGCACTGAAGCTTTCTTT.